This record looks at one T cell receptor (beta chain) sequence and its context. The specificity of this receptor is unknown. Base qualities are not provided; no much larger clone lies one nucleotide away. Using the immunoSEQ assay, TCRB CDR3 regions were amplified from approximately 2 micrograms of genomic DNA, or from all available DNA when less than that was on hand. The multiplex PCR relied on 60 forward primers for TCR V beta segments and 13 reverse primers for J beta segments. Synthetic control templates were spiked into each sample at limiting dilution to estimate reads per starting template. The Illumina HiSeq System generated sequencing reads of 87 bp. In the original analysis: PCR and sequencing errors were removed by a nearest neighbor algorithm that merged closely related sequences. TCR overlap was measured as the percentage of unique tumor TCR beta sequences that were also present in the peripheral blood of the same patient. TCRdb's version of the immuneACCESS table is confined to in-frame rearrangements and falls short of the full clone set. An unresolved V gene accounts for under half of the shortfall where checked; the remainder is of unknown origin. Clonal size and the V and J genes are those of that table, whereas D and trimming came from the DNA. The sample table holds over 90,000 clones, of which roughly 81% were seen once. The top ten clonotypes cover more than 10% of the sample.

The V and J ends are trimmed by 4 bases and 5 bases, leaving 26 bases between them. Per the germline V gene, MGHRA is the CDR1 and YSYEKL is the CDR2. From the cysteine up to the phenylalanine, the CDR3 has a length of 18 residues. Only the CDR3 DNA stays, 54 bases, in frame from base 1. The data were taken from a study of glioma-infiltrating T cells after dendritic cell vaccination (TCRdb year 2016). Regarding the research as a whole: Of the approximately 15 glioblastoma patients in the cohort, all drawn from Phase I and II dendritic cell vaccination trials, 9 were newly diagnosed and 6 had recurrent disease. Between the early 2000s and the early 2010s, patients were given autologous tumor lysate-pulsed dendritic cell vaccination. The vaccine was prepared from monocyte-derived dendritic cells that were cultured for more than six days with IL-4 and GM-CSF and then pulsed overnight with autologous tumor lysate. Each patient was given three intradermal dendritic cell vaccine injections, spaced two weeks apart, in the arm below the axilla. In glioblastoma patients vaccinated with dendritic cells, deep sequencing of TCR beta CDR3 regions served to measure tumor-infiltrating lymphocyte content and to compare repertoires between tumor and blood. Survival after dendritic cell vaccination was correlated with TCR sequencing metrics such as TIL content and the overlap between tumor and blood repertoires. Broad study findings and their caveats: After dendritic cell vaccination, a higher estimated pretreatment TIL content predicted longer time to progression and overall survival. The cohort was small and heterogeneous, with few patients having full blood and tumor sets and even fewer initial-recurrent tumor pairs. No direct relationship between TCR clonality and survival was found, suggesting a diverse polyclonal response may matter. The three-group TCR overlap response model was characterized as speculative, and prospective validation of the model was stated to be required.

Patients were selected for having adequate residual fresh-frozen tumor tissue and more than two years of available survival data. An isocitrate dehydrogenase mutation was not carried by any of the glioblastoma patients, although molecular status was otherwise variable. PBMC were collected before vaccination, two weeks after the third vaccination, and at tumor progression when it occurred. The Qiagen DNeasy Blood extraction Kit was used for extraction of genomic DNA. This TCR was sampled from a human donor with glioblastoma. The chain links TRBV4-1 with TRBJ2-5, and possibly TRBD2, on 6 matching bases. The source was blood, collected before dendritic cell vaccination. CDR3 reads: CASSRNSPAGTEVETQYF. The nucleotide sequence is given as TGCGCCAGCAGCCGCAATTCCCCGGCGGGGACGGAGGTGGAGACCCAGTACTTC.